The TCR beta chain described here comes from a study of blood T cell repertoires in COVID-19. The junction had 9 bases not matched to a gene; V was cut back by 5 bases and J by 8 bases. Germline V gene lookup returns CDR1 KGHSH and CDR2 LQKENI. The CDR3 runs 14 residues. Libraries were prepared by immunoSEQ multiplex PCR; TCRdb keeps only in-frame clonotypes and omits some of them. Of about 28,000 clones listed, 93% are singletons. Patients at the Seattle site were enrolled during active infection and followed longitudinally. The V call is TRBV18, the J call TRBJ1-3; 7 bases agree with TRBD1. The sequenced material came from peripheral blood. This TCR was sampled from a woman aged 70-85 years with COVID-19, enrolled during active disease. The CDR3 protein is CASSFRQGEDTIYF. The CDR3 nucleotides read TGTGCCAGCTCATTCCGACAGGGTGAAGACACCATATATTTT.